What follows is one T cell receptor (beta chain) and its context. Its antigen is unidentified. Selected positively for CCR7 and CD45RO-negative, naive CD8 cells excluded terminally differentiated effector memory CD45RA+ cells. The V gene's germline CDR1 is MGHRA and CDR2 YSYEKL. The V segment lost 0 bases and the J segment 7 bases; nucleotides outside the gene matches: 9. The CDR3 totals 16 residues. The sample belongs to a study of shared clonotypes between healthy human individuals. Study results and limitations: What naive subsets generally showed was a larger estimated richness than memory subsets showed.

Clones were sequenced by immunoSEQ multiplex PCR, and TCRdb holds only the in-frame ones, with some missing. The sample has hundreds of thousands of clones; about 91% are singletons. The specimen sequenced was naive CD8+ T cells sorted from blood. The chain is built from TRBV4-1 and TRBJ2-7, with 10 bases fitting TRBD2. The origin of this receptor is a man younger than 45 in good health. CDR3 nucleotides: TGCGCCAGCAGCCAAGACGGGCTAGCGGGAGCTGGGGAGCAGTACTTC. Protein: CASSQDGLAGAGEQYF.